This paragraph covers one TCR beta chain sequence. Primed by a sample-barcoded 5' primer and a J-beta primer mix, a second PCR proceeded for 7 to 11 cycles. MiXCR, run by TCRdb on the 5' RACE reads, gives a single entry per CDR3 protein. The sample includes 650,000 to 900,000 distinct CDR3 sequences, approximately 59% seen only once; the top ten take about a quarter. This sample is drawn from a study of blood T cells in healthy people across ages. This CDR3 has 15 residues. Germline V gives CDR1 SGHKS, CDR2 YYEKEE (reference sequence). Trimming cost V 3 bases and J 3 bases; bases outside gene matches: 4.

The specimen was blood. This TCR derives from a man aged 25 to 45 in good health. The chain links TRBV5-5 to TRBJ2-2; 8 nucleotides agree with TRBD1. CDR3 nucleotide sequence: TGTGCCAGCAGCTGGGCGACAGGGGACACCGGGGAGCTGTTTTTT. It translates to CASSWATGDTGELFF.